This T cell receptor beta chain derives from a study of T cell repertoires in cytomegalovirus infection. The wider study: In public TCR beta signatures, there were indications of both CMV infection and matching HLA type.

Each CDR3 protein is one row after TCRdb ran MiXCR on the reads. Found here are some 220,000 distinct CDR3 sequences, roughly 12% of them singletons; the top ten hold under 2%. After removal of 3 bases from V and 3 bases from J, the junction contained 4 bases not matched to a gene. This CDR3 has 14 residues. Germline assignment: CDR1 SGHTA and CDR2 FQGNSA. Findings and caveats of the study: Predominance within the ex vivo response was attributable to HLA-C-restricted CMV-specific TCR beta clonotypes. Cumulative frequency of public TCR beta families picked out carriers of CMV plus the relevant HLA.

This clonotype has a count of ten or more. Its target is not known. This receptor was obtained from a human donor in good health (CMV status not recorded). Some clones in this sample may be carry-over from other donors' samples. Sequenced sample: PBMCs. The genes are TRBV7-2 and TRBJ1-2; 7 bases are a match to TRBD1. The CDR3 nucleotides read TGTGCCAGCAGCTTTGACAGGGCAGACTATGGCTACACCTTC. Its protein is CASSFDRADYGYTF.